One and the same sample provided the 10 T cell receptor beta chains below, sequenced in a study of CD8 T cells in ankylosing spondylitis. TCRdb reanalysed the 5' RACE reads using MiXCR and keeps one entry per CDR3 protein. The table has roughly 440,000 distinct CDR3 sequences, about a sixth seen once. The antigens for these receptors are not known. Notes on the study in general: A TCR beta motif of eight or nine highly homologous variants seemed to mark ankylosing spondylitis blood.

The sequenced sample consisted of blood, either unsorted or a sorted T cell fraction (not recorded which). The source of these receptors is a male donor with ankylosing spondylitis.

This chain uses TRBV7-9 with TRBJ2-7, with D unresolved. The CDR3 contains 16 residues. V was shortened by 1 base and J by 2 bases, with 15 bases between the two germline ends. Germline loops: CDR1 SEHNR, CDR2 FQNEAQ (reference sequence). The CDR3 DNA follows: TGTGCCAGCAGCTTAGATATGAGGTCTCTAACCTACGAGCAGTACTTC. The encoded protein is CASSLDMRSLTYEQYF. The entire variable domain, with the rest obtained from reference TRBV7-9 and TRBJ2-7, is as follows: DTGVSQNPRHKITKRGQNVTFRCDPISEHNRLYWYRQTLGQGPEFLTYFQNEAQLEKSRLLSDRFSAERPKGSFSTLEIQRTEQGDSAMYLCASSLDMRSLTYEQYFGPGTRLTVT.

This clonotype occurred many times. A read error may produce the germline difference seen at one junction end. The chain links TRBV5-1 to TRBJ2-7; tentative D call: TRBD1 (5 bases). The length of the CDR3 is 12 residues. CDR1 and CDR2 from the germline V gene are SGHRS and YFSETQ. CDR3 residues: CASSKDSYEQYF. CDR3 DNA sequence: TGTGCCAGCAGCAAAGACAGTTACGAGCAGTACTTC.

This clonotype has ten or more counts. The CDR3 DNA reads TGTGCCAGCAGCCGCGGCTCCCGACAGGGGACCTTTTCCCACACCTTC. It translates to CASSRGSRQGTFSHTF. This sequence joins TRBV12-3 or TRBV12-4 and TRBJ1-2; TRBD1 matches 8 bases. This CDR3 comprises 16 residues. Germline trimming cut 6 bases from V and 12 bases from J; bases unmatched to any gene: 21.

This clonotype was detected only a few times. CDR3 in amino acids: CSASLTGTGANVLTF. CDR3 DNA: TGCAGTGCTAGCCTAACAGGGACGGGGGCCAACGTCCTGACTTTC. This rearrangement joins TRBV20-1 to TRBJ2-6; weak D call: TRBD1 (6 bases). Germline assignment: CDR1 DFQATT and CDR2 SNEGSKA (reference sequence). Trimming removed 3 bases from V and 4 bases from J, with 13 bases in between. This CDR3 region has 15 residues.

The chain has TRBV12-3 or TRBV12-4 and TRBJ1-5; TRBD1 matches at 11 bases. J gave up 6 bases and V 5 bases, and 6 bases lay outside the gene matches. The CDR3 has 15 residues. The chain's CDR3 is CASSAGQGASQPQHF. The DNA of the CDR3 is TGTGCCAGCAGTGCCGGACAGGGGGCGAGTCAGCCCCAGCATTTT.

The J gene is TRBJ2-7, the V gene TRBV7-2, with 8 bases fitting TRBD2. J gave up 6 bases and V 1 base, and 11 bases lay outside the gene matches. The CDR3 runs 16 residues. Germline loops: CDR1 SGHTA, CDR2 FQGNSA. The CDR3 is CASSLVRGGRRGEQYF. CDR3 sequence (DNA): TGTGCCAGCAGCTTAGTTCGGGGGGGGCGTAGGGGCGAGCAGTACTTC.

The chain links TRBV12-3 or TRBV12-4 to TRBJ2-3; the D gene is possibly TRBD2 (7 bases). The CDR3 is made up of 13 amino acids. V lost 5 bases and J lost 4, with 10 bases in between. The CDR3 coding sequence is TGTGCCAGCAGTAACGGGGGGCCAGATACGCAGTATTTT. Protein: CASSNGGPDTQYF.

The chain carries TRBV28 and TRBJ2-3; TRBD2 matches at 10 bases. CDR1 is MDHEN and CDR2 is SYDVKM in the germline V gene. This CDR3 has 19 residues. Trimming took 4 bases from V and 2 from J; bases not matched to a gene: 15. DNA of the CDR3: TGTGCCAGCAGTTGGTCACAGTTGCTAGCGGGAGCCTCCACAGATACGCAGTATTTT. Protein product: CASSWSQLLAGASTDTQYF.

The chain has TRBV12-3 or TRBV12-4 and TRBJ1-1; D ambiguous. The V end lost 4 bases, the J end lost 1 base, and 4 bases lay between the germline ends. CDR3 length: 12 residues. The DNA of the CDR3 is TGTGCCAGCAGTTGGAAGAACACTGAAGCTTTCTTT. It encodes CASSWKNTEAFF.

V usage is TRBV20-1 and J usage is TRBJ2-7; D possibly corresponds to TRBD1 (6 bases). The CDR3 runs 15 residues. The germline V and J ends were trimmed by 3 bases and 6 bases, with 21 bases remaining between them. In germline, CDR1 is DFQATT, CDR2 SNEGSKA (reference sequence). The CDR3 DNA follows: TGCAGTGCTAGCGGACCCGGGCAGGGGAGAGGCGAGCAGTACTTC. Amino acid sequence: CSASGPGQGRGEQYF.